This entry concerns a single T cell receptor (beta chain). The protocol was immunoSEQ multiplex PCR, while the TCRdb copy is restricted to in-frame clones and leaves out a portion. The sample carries tens of thousands of clones, about nine tenths recorded once. Germline lookup yields CDR1 LNHNV and CDR2 YYDKDF (reference sequence). V dropped 5 bases and J dropped 8 bases, with 19 bases sitting between them. This CDR3 is 15 amino acids long. This sample is drawn from a study of T cell changes during pregnancy in multiple sclerosis. This receptor was obtained from a female donor with multiple sclerosis, enrolled in a pregnancy study. Sequencing used CD8+ T cells from peripheral blood mononuclear cells, obtained after pregnancy. The V and J genes are TRBV15 and TRBJ2-1; a possible D gene is TRBD2 (6 bases). CDR3 residues: CATSADPSRRDEQFF. For the CDR3, the DNA is TGTGCCACCAGCGCAGATCCCAGTCGGAGGGATGAGCAGTTCTTC. Full variable domain (missing parts from reference TRBV15 and TRBJ2-1): DAMVIQNPRYQVTQFGKPVTLSCSQTLNHNVMYWYQQKSSQAPKLLFHYYDKDFNNEADTPDNFQSRRPNTSFCFLDIRSPGLGDTAMYLCATSADPSRRDEQFFGPGTRLTVL.